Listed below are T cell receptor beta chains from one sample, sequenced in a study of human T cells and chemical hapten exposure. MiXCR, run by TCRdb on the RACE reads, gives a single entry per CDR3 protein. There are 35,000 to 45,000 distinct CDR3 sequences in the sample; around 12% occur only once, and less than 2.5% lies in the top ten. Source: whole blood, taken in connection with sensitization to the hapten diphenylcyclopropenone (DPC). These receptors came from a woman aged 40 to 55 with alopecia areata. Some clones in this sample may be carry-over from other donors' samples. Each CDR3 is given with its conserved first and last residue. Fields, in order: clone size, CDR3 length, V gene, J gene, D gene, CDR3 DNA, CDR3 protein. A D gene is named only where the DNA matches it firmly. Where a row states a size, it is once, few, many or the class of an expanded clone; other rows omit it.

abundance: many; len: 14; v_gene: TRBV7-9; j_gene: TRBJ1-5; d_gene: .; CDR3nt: TGTGCCAGCGGATCGCATCTGTCTTATCAGCCCCAGCATTTT; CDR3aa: CASGSHLSYQPQHF
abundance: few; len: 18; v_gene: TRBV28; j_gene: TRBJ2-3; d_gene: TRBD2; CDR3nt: TGTGCCAGCAGTTTGGGGAACGGGCTAGCGGGACGCACAGATACGCAGTATTTT; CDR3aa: CASSLGNGLAGRTDTQYF
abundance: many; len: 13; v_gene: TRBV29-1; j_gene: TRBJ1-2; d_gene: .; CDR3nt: TGCAGCGTTGAAGAAATTAAATCGGAGGGCTACACCTTC; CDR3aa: CSVEEIKSEGYTF
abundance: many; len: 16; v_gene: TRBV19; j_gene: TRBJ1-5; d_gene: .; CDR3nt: TGTGCCAGTAGTATAGGGGGGGCCGATAGCAATCAGCCCCAGCATTTT; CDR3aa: CASSIGGADSNQPQHF
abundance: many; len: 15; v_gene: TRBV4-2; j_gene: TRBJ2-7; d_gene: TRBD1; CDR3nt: TGTGCCAGCAGCCGAGATCACAGGGGAAACTACGAGCAGTACTTC; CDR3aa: CASSRDHRGNYEQYF
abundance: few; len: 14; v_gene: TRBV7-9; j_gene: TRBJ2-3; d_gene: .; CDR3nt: TGTGCCAGCAGCCGCCGACTGAGCACAGATACGCAGTATTTT; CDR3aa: CASSRRLSTDTQYF
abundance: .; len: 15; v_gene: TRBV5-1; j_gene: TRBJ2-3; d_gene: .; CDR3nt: TGCGCCAGCAGCAAGGACAGCCAAAGCACAGATACGCAGTATTTT; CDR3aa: CASSKDSQSTDTQYF
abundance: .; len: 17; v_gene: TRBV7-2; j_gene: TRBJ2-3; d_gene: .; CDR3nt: TGTGCCAGCAGCTTGAGGCAGGGGGGGGCGGGCACAGATACGCAGTATTTT; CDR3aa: CASSLRQGGAGTDTQYF
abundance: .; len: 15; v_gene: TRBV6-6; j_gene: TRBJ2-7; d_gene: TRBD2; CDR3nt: TGTGCCAGCAGTTCGACTAGCGGGACAACCTACGAGCAGTACTTC; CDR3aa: CASSSTSGTTYEQYF
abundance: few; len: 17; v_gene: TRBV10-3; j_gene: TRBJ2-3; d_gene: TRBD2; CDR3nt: TGTGCCATCAGTGAGGGGATAGCGGGAGGAGCTGGAGATACGCAGTATTTT; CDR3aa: CAISEGIAGGAGDTQYF
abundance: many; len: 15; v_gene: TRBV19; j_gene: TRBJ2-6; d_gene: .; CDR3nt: TGTGCCAGTAGAACGGAGAGGAGTGGGGCCAACGTCCTGACTTTC; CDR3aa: CASRTERSGANVLTF
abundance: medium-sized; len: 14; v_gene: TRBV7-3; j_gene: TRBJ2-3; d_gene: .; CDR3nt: TGTGCCAGCAGCTTAACCGGGAGTGGTGATACGCAGTATTTT; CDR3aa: CASSLTGSGDTQYF
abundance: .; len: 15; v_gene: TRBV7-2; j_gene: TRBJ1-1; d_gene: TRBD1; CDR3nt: TGTGCCAGCAGCCTCAGACAGGGCCCCAGCACTGAAGCTTTCTTT; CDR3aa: CASSLRQGPSTEAFF